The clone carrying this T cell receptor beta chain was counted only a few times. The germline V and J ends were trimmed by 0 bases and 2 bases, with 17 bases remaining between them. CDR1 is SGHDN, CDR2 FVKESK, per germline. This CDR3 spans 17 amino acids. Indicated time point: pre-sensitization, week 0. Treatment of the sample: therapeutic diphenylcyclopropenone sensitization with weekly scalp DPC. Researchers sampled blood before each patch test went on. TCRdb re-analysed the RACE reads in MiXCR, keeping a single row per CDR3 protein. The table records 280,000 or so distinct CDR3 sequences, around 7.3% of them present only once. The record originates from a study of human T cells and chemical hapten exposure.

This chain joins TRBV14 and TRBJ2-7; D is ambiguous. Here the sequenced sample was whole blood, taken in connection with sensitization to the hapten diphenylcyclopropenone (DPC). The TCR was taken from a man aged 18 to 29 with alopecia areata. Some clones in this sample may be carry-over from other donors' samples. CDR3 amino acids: CASSQDIRLLIAYEQYF. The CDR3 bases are TGTGCCAGCAGCCAAGACATCCGACTCCTAATTGCCTACGAGCAGTACTTC.